The 16 T cell receptor beta chains reported below all come from one sample, sequenced in a study of early T cells in non-severe SARS-CoV-2 infection. TCRdb re-derived calls from the 5' RACE reads in MiXCR, one entry per CDR3 protein. This sample has about 30,000 distinct CDR3 sequences; around 4% occur once, and the top ten carry over 8%. The sample comprised whole blood. Receptors were obtained from an adult who was a healthcare worker with PCR-confirmed SARS-CoV-2 infection or an uninfected control (not recorded which).

This clonotype has at least ten counts. The rearrangement joins TRBV7-6 to TRBJ2-2; D perhaps matches TRBD1 (5 bases). Germline CDR1 SGHVS, CDR2 FNYEAQ. Between the trimmed V and J ends, which lost 5 bases and 5 bases, there was a span of 15 bases. The CDR3 has 15 amino acids. CDR3 loop: CASSPTAGSTGELFF. The CDR3 DNA sequence: TGTGCCAGCAGCCCGACTGCAGGGTCAACCGGGGAGCTGTTTTTT.

CDR3: CASPDRALEAFF. In DNA form, the CDR3 reads TGTGCCAGTCCCGACAGGGCTCTTGAAGCTTTCTTT. This rearrangement joins TRBV19 to TRBJ1-1, with 7 nucleotides matching TRBD1. V gave up 8 bases and J gave up 7 bases; unmatched junction bases: 7. The CDR3 spans 12 residues. From germline, CDR1 is LNHDA and CDR2 SQIVND (reference sequence). The complete variable domain, with remaining parts taken from reference TRBV19 and TRBJ1-1, reads DGGITQSPKYLFRKEGQNVTLSCEQNLNHDAMYWYRQDPGQGLRLIYYSQIVNDFQKGDIAEGYSVSREKKESFPLTVTSAQKNPTAFYLCASPDRALEAFFGQGTRLTVV.

This clonotype was observed at least ten times. The J gene is TRBJ2-4, the V gene TRBV29-1; possible D gene TRBD1, 5 bases. Germline V gives CDR1 SQVTM, CDR2 ANQGSEA. V dropped 3 bases and J dropped 2 bases, with 17 bases sitting between them. The CDR3 extends over 16 amino acids. The CDR3 reads CSVEGLEPLTKNIQYF. In DNA form, the CDR3 reads TGCAGCGTTGAGGGGCTAGAGCCGTTAACCAAAAACATTCAGTACTTC.

This clonotype was seen at least ten times. The CDR3 bases are TGCGCCAGCAGCCCTAATCGGGACAGCTATGGCTACACCTTC. Its translation is CASSPNRDSYGYTF. The J gene is TRBJ1-2, the V gene TRBV5-1; TRBD1 matches at 7 bases. The CDR3 runs to 14 residues. Germline V lookup: CDR1 SGHRS, CDR2 YFSETQ. After removal of 4 bases from V and 4 bases from J, the junction contained 7 bases not matched to a gene.

This clonotype was detected ten times or more. The chain joins TRBV18 to TRBJ1-3; no reliable D call. The CDR3 runs to 14 residues. In germline, CDR1 is KGHSH, CDR2 LQKENI. V was shortened by 3 bases and J by 0 bases, with 6 bases between the two germline ends. CDR3 DNA: TGTGCCAGCTCACCCGCTTCCTCTGGAAACACCATATATTTT. This translates into CASSPASSGNTIYF.

This clonotype is medium-sized within its sample. The gene calls are TRBV7-6 and TRBJ2-1; the match to TRBD1 covers 8 bases. Germline V gives CDR1 SGHVS, CDR2 FNYEAQ. V shed 1 base and J 7 bases; nucleotides not matched to a gene: 9. The CDR3 runs 16 residues. The CDR3 DNA follows: TGTGCCAGCAGCTTAGTAGAAGGACAGGGCCCAAATGAGCAGTTCTTC. This gives the protein CASSLVEGQGPNEQFF.

This clonotype was recorded a few times. The V call is TRBV6-6, the J call TRBJ1-3; D unresolved. Germline CDR1 reads MNHNY; CDR2 reads SVGAGI (reference sequence). Trimming took 6 bases from V and 12 from J, leaving 12 bases between them. This CDR3 has 11 residues. In DNA, the CDR3 is TGTGCCAGCAGCCCTCCACCGAGCATATATTTT. It specifies CASSPPPSIYF.

This clonotype was recorded at least ten times. V is TRBV6-5 and J is TRBJ1-1; 12 bases line up with TRBD1. V shed 4 bases and J 10 bases; nucleotides not matched to a gene: 7. The CDR3 runs to 14 residues. Germline V gene data show CDR1 as MNHEY and CDR2 as SVGAGI. The CDR3 spells CASSSPGQGARAFF. In DNA form, the CDR3 reads TGTGCCAGCAGTTCCCCGGGACAGGGGGCGCGAGCTTTCTTT.

This clonotype was seen many times. The rearrangement joins TRBV12-3 or TRBV12-4 to TRBJ1-3, with D unresolved. The CDR3 loop spans 13 amino acids. Trimming cost V 3 bases and J 2 bases, with 5 bases left between them. This CDR3 reads CASSFGAGNTIYF. Here the CDR3 DNA reads TGTGCCAGCAGTTTCGGGGCTGGAAACACCATATATTTT.

This clonotype was detected many times. J is TRBJ2-1 and V is TRBV20-1, with 12 bases fitting TRBD2. Germline V gene lookup returns CDR1 DFQATT and CDR2 SNEGSKA (reference sequence). The CDR3 has 16 residues. Germline trimming cut 4 bases from V and 4 bases from J; bases unmatched to any gene: 8. Here the CDR3 reads CSAKPRTSGKYNEQFF. As DNA, the CDR3 is TGCAGTGCTAAGCCTAGGACTAGCGGGAAATACAATGAGCAGTTCTTC.

This clonotype has a count of ten or more. The chain carries TRBV25-1 and TRBJ2-7, with 7 positions matching TRBD1. The J segment lost 6 bases and the V segment lost 5 bases, leaving 4 bases of the junction unmatched. The CDR3 totals 12 residues. CDR1 and CDR2 from the germline V gene are MGHDK and SYGVNS. CDR3 in DNA: TGTGCCAGCAGTCGGGACAGCTTCGAGCAGTACTTC. Translated: CASSRDSFEQYF.

This clonotype has only a few counts. The rearrangement uses TRBV29-1 and TRBJ2-4, with D perhaps assigned TRBD1 or TRBD2 (6 bases each). Trimming left V 5 bases short and J 5 bases short, with 16 bases between. The length of the CDR3 is 14 residues. Germline lookup yields CDR1 SQVTM and CDR2 ANQGSEA. In DNA, the CDR3 is TGCAGCGTTTGGAACTACAGGGAGGAAAACATTCAGTACTTC. Translating it yields CSVWNYREENIQYF.

This clonotype appeared many times. This chain uses TRBV27 with TRBJ2-3; D is uncertain. V gave up 3 bases and J gave up 2 bases, with 9 bases separating them. Germline loops: CDR1 MNHEY, CDR2 SMNVEV (reference sequence). CDR3 length: 14 residues. The CDR3: CASSFLANTDTQYF. Written as DNA, the CDR3 is TGTGCCAGCAGTTTTCTCGCGAACACAGATACGCAGTATTTT.

This clonotype has at least ten counts. The chain employs TRBV29-1 and TRBJ2-2; perhaps TRBD2 as D (6 bases). The V gene lost 5 bases and the J gene lost 5 bases, with 12 bases spanning the gap. This CDR3 has 13 amino acids. Germline V lookup: CDR1 SQVTM, CDR2 ANQGSEA. The CDR3, as DNA: TGCAGCGTTCGGGAGACCATTACCGGGGAGCTGTTTTTT. Protein: CSVRETITGELFF.

This clonotype was seen at least ten times. The chain has TRBV20-1 and TRBJ2-5, with D maybe TRBD1 (6 bases). The length of the CDR3 is 14 residues. With 3 bases removed from V and 2 bases from J, the gap between germline ends came to 13 bases. Germline V gives CDR1 DFQATT, CDR2 SNEGSKA (reference sequence). The CDR3 nucleotides are TGCAGTGCTAGGGAATTCGGGACACAAGAGACCCAGTACTTC. It specifies CSAREFGTQETQYF.

This clonotype came up a few times. The J gene is TRBJ1-1, the V gene TRBV11-2; D call uncertain. V gave up 2 bases and J gave up 5 bases, with 9 bases separating them. Per the germline V gene, CDR1 is SGHAT and CDR2 is FQNNGV. The CDR3 spans 13 residues. The CDR3 loop reads CASSLQLGTEAFF. In DNA, the CDR3 is TGTGCCAGCAGCTTACAGTTAGGAACTGAAGCTTTCTTT.